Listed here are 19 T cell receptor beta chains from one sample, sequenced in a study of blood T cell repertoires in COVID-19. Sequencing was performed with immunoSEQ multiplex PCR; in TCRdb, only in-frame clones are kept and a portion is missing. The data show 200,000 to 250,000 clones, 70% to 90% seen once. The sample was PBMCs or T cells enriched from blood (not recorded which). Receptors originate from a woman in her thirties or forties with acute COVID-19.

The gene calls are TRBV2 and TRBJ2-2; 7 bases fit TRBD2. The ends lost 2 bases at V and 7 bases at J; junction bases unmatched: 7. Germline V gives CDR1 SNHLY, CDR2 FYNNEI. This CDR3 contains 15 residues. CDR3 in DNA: TGTGCCAGCAGTGAAACGCGGGGGATCGGCGGGGAGCTGTTTTTT. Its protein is CASSETRGIGGELFF.

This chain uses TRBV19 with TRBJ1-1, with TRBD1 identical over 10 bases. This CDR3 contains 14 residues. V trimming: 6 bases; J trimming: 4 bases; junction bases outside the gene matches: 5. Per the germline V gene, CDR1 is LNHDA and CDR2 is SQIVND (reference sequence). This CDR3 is CASRSTGGPTEAFF. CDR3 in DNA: TGTGCCAGTAGATCGACAGGGGGCCCCACTGAAGCTTTCTTT.

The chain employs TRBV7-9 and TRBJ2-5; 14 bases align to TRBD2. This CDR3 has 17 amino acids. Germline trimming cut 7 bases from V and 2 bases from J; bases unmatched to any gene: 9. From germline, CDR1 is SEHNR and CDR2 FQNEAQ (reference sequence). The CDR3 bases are TGTGCCAGCACCCCTGAGGGACTAGCGGGAGATCAAGAGACCCAGTACTTC. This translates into CASTPEGLAGDQETQYF.

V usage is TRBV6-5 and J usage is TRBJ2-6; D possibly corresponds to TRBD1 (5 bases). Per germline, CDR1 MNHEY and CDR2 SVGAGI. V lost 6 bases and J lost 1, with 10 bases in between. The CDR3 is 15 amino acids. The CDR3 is CASRNRLSGANVLTF. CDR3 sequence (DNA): TGTGCCAGCAGGAACAGGTTATCTGGGGCCAACGTCCTGACTTTC.

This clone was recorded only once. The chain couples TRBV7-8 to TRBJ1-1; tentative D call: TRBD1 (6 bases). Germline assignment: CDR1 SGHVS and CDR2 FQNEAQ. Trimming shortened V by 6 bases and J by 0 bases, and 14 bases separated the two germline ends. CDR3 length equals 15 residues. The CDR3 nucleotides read TGTGCCAGCAGGCCATACAGGGCGCTGAACACTGAAGCTTTCTTT. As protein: CASRPYRALNTEAFF.

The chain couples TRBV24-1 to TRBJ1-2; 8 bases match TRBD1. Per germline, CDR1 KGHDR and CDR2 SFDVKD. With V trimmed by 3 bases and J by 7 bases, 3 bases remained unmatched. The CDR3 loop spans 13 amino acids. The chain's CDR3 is CATSDQGAGGYTF. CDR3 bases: TGTGCCACCAGTGATCAGGGGGCGGGTGGCTACACCTTC.

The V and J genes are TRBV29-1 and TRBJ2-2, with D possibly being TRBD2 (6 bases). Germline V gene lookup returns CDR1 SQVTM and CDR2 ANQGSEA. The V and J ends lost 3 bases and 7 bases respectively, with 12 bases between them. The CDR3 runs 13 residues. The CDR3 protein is CSVDSGGIGELFF. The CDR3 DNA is TGCAGCGTTGACTCAGGAGGGATCGGGGAGCTGTTTTTT.

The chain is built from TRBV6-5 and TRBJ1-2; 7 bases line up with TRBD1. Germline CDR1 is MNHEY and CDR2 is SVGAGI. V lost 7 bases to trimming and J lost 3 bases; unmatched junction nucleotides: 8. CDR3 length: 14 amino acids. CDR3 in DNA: TGTGCCAGCAATCCCGCGGGACAGCACTATGGCTACACCTTC. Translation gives CASNPAGQHYGYTF.

CDR3 loop: CASSRTGGTDTQYF. CDR3 nucleotide sequence: TGTGCCAGCAGCAGAACAGGGGGCACAGATACGCAGTATTTT. The chain is built from TRBV11-3 and TRBJ2-3; 7 nucleotides agree with TRBD1. CDR1 SGHNT and CDR2 YENEEA come from the germline V gene. V was pared by 5 bases and J by 1 base, with 3 bases of the junction left unmatched. The CDR3 contains 14 residues.

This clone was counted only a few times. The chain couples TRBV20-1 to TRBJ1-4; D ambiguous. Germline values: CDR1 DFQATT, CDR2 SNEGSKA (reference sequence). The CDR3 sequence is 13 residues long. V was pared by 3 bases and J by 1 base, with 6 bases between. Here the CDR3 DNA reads TGCAGTGCTAGTCCGAGAACTAATGAAAAACTGTTTTTT. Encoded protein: CSASPRTNEKLFF.

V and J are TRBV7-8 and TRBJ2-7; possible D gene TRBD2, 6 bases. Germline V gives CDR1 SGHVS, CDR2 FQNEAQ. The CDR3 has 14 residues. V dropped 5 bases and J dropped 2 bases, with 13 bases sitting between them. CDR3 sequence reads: CASSGRGLAYEQYF. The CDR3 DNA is TGTGCCAGCAGCGGACGGGGACTTGCCTACGAGCAGTACTTC.

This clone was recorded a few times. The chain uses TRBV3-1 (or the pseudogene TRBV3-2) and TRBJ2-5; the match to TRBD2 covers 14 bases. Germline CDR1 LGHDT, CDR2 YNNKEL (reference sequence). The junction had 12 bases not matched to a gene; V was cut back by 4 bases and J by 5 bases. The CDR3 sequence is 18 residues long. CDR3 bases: TGTGCCAGCAGCCGGGCTTCCGGGACTAGCGGGGGAGGGGAGACCCAGTACTTC. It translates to CASSRASGTSGGGETQYF.

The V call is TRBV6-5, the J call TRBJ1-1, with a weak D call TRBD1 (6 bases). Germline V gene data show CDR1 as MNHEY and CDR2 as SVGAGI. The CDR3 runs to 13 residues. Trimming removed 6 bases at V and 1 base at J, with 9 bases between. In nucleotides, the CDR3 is TGTGCCAGCAGCCCAGGGGAGAACACTGAAGCTTTCTTT. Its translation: CASSPGENTEAFF.

The chain's CDR3 is CASSQSGLDLIGGEQFF. The CDR3 coding sequence is TGTGCCAGCAGCCAATCGGGACTAGACCTAATAGGGGGTGAGCAGTTCTTC. This chain joins TRBV6-2 or TRBV6-3 and TRBJ2-1, with 8 bases that match TRBD2. With V trimmed by 6 bases and J by 9 bases, 19 bases remained unmatched. Germline lookup yields CDR1 MNHEY and CDR2 SVGEGT. This CDR3 comprises 17 residues.

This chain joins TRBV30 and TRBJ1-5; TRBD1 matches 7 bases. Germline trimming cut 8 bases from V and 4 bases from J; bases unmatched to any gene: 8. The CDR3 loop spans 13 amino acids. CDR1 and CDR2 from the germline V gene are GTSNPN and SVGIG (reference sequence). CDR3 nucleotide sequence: TGTGCCGCCGGTTACAGGGGAAATCAGCCCCAGCATTTT. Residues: CAAGYRGNQPQHF.

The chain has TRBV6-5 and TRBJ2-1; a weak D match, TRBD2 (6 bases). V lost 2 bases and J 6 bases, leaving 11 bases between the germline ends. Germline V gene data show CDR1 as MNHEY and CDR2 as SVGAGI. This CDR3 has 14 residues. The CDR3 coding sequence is TGTGCCAGCAGTTACCTGGCGGGAACCAATGAGCAGTTCTTC. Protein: CASSYLAGTNEQFF.

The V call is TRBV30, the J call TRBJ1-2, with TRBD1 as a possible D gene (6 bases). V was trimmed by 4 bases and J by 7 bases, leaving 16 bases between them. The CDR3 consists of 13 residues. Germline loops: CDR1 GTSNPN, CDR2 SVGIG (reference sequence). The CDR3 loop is CAWKGDGGGGYTF. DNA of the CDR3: TGTGCCTGGAAGGGGGACGGCGGGGGTGGCTACACCTTC. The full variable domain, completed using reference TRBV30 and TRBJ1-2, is SQTIHQWPATLVQPVGSPLSLECTVEGTSNPNLYWYRQAAGRGLQLLFYSVGIGQISSEVPQNLSASRPQDRQFILSSKKLLLSDSGFYLCAWKGDGGGGYTFGSGTRLTVV.

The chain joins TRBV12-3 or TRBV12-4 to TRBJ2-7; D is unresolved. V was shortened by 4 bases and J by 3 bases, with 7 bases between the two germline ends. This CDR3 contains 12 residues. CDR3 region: CASSSQLYEQYF. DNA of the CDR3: TGTGCCAGCAGTTCCCAACTCTACGAGCAGTACTTC.

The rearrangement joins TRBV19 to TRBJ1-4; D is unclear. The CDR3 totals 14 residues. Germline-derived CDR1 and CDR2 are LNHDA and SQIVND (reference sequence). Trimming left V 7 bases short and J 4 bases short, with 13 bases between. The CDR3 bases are TGTGCCAGTACCGAGGGCCTGGTTAATGAAAAACTGTTTTTT. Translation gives CASTEGLVNEKLFF.